These T cell receptor beta chains were read from a single sample in a study of post-analysis software for immune sequencing data. TCRdb re-called the PCR reads through MiXCR, storing one row per CDR3 protein. The table lists roughly 700,000 distinct CDR3 sequences, roughly 29% of them singletons, with approximately 0.55% in the top ten. The sample taken for sequencing was blood. Receptors were obtained from a girl under 18 with multiple sclerosis. The CDR3 runs from the conserved cysteine through the conserved F or W. The D gene is left open where the match is weak. Some rows have no size entry. The others give once, few or many, or a class for an expanded clone.

V gene	clone size	J gene	D gene	CDR3 protein	CDR3 DNA
TRBV13	.	TRBJ1-1	.	CASSLDRTGAEAFF	TGTGCCAGCAGCCTAGACAGGACGGGAGCTGAAGCTTTCTTT
TRBV2	.	TRBJ1-1	.	CASSGGREAFF	TGTGCCAGCAGTGGAGGCAGGGAAGCTTTCTTT
TRBV24-1	.	TRBJ2-1	TRBD2	CATSAFLAGAPEQFF	TGTGCCACCTCCGCGTTTCTAGCGGGAGCGCCCGAGCAGTTCTTC
TRBV20-1	.	TRBJ2-3	TRBD2	CSATLGLAGRISTDTQYF	TGCAGTGCTACCTTGGGACTAGCGGGCCGAATTAGCACAGATACGCAGTATTTT
TRBV6-2/TRBV6-3	.	TRBJ2-3	TRBD2	CASSPSGDTDTQYF	TGTGCCAGCAGCCCAAGCGGGGACACAGATACGCAGTATTTT
TRBV20-1	.	TRBJ1-1	.	CSARQLNTEAFF	TGCAGTGCCCGACAACTGAACACTGAAGCTTTCTTT
TRBV28	.	TRBJ2-5	.	CASISGGAMFETQYF	TGTGCCAGCATCTCTGGGGGTGCCATGTTCGAGACCCAGTACTTC
TRBV4-2	few	TRBJ1-1	.	CASSPGQYTEAFF	TGTGCCAGCAGCCCCGGACAGTACACTGAAGCTTTCTTT
TRBV29-1	.	TRBJ2-3	TRBD2	CSVAPSGRTDTQYF	TGCAGCGTTGCGCCTAGCGGGAGGACAGATACGCAGTATTTT
TRBV10-3	few	TRBJ2-5	.	CAISVGVETQYF	TGTGCCATCAGTGTAGGGGTAGAGACCCAGTACTTC
TRBV20-1	.	TRBJ2-7	.	CSGNGGNSYEQYF	TGCAGCGGGAACGGGGGTAACAGTTACGAGCAGTACTTC
TRBV7-9	.	TRBJ1-2	TRBD1	CASSLPPTGVNYGYTF	TGTGCCAGCAGTCTCCCACCCACAGGGGTAAACTATGGCTACACCTTC
TRBV28	few	TRBJ2-5	TRBD1	CASTRQGALKTQYF	TGTGCCAGCACTCGACAGGGGGCACTAAAGACCCAGTACTTC
TRBV11-2	few	TRBJ2-1	TRBD2	CASSYTAGAYNEQFF	TGTGCCAGCAGCTACACGGCGGGAGCCTACAATGAGCAGTTCTTC
TRBV12-3/TRBV12-4	.	TRBJ1-2	TRBD1	CASSSRDRGRGGHTF	TGTGCCAGCAGTTCCCGGGACAGGGGGCGAGGAGGCCACACCTTC
TRBV6-1	few	TRBJ2-5	.	CASSDSGWETQYF	TGTGCCAGCAGTGATTCGGGTTGGGAGACCCAGTACTTC
TRBV7-9	.	TRBJ2-3	.	CASSLSRGALDTQYF	TGTGCCAGCAGCTTATCTCGGGGGGCGTTAGATACGCAGTATTTT
TRBV7-2	few	TRBJ2-5	.	CASGIQETQYF	TGTGCCAGCGGAATCCAAGAGACCCAGTACTTC